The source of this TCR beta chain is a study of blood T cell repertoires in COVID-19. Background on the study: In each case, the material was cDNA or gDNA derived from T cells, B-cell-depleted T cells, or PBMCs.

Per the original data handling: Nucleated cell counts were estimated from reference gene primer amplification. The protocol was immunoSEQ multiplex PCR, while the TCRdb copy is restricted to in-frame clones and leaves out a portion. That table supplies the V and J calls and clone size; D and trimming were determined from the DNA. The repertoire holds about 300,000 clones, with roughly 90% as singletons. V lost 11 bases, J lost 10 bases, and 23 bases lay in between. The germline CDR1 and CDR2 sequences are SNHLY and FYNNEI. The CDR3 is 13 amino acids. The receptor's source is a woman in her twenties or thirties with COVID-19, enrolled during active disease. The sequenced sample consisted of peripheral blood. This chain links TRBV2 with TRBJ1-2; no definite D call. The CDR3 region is CAGLDSRTAPYTF. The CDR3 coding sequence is TGTGCCGGATTAGACTCGCGAACCGCTCCCTACACCTTC. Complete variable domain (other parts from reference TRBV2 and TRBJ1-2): EPEVTQTPSHQVTQMGQEVILRCVPISNHLYFYWYRQILGQKVEFLVSFYNNEISEKSEIFDDQFSVERPDGSNFTLKIRSTKLEDSAMYFCAGLDSRTAPYTFGSGTRLTVV.